What follows describes a single TCR beta chain. The CDR3 has 16 amino acids. With V trimmed by 3 bases and J by 5 bases, 11 bases remained unmatched. CDR1 is SGHKS and CDR2 is YYEKEE in the germline V gene (reference sequence). The data stem from a study of blood T cell repertoires in COVID-19. Under the authors' procedure: Quantification of nucleated cells was approximated via reference gene primer amplification. The protocol was immunoSEQ multiplex PCR, while the TCRdb copy is restricted to in-frame clones and leaves out a portion. Clonal size and the V and J genes are those of that table, whereas D and trimming came from the DNA. The table records around 120,000 clones, approximately 87% of them present only once.

Material: peripheral blood. This sequence joins TRBV5-5 and TRBJ2-5, with 9 nucleotides matching TRBD1. This sequence originates from a man between 65 and 80 years old who had recovered from COVID-19. The CDR3: CASSSAGTGIGETQYF. CDR3 coding DNA: TGTGCCAGCAGCTCCGCCGGGACAGGGATAGGGGAGACCCAGTACTTC.